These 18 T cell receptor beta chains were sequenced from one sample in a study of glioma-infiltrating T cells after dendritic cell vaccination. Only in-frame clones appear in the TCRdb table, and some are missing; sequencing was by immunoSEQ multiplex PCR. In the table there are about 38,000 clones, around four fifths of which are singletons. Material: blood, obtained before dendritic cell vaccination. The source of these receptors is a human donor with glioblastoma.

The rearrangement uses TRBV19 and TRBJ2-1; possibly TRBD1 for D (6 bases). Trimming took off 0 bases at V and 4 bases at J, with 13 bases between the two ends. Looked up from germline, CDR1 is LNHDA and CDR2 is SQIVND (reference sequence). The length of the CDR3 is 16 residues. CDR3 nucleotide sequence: TGTGCCAGTAGTATAGATGTGGGGGCGTTTTACAATGAGCAGTTCTTC. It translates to CASSIDVGAFYNEQFF.

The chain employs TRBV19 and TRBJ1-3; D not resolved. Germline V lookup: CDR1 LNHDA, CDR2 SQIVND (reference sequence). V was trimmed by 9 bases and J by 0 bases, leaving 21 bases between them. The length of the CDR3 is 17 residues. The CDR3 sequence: CARAGIHSYSSGNTIYF. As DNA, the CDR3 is TGTGCCAGGGCGGGGATCCACTCCTATTCCTCTGGAAACACCATATATTTT.

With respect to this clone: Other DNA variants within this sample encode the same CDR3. This CDR3 is CASSGDRGSSEAFF. The DNA for the CDR3 is TGTGCCAGCAGCGGGGACAGGGGCAGTTCTGAAGCTTTCTTT. The V and J genes are TRBV13 and TRBJ1-1, with 10 bases identical to TRBD1. Germline lookup yields CDR1 PRHDT and CDR2 FYEKMQ (reference sequence). CDR3 length equals 14 residues. The J segment lost 6 bases and the V segment lost 5 bases, leaving 6 bases of the junction unmatched.

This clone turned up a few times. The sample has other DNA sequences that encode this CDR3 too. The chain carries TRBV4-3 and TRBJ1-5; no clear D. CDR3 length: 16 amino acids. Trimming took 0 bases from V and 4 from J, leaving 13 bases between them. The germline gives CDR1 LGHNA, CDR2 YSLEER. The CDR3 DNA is TGCGCCAGCAGCCAAGATCTGCGGGGAGGGAATCAGCCCCAGCATTTT. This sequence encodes CASSQDLRGGNQPQHF.

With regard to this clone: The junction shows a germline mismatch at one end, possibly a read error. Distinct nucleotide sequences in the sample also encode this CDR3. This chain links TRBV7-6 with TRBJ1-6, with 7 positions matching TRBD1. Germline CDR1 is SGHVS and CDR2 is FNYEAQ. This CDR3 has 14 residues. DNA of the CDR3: TGTGCCAGCAGCCTTGGACAGGTTAATTCCCCCCTCCACTTT. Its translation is CASSLGQVNSPLHF.

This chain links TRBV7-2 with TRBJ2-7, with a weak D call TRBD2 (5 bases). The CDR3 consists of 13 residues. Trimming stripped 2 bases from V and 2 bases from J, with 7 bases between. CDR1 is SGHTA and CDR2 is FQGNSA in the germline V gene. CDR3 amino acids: CASSLTGAYEQYF. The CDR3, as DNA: TGTGCCAGCAGCTTAACCGGGGCCTACGAGCAGTACTTC.

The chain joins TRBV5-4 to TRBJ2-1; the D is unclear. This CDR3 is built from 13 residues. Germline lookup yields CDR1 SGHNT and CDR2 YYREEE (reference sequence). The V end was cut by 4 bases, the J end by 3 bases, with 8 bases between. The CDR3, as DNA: TGTGCCAGCAGCGAGAGGAGCTACAATGAGCAGTTCTTC. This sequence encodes CASSERSYNEQFF.

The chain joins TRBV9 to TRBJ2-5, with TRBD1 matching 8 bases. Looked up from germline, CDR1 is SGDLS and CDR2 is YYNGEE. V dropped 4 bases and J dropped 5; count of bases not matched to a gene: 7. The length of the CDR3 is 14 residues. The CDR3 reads CASSPRTGRETQYF. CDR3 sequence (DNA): TGTGCCAGCAGCCCCCGGACAGGGAGGGAGACCCAGTACTTC.

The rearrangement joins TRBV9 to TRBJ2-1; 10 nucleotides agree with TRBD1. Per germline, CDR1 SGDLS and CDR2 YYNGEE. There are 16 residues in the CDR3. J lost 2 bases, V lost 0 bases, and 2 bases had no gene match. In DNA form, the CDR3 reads TGTGCCAGCAGCGTAGCAGGGACAGGGGCCTACAATGAGCAGTTCTTC. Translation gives CASSVAGTGAYNEQFF.

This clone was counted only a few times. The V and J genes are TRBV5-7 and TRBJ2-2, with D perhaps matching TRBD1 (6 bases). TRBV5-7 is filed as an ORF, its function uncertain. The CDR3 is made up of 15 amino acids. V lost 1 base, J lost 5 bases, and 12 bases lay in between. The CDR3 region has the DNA TGTGCCAGCAGCTTGAACAGGGTCTTAACCGGGGAGCTGTTTTTT. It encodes CASSLNRVLTGELFF.

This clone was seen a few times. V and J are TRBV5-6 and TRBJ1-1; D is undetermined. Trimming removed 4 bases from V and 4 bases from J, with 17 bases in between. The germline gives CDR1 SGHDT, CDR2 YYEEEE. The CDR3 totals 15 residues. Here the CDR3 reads CASSLSAKRGTEAFF. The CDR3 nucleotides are TGTGCCAGCAGCCTATCAGCTAAACGGGGCACTGAAGCTTTCTTT. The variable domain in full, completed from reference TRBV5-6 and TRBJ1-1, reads DAGVTQSPTHLIKTRGQQVTLRCSPKSGHDTVSWYQQALGQGPQFIFQYYEEEERQRGNFPDRFSGHQFPNYSSELNVNALLLGDSALYLCASSLSAKRGTEAFFGQGTRLTVV.

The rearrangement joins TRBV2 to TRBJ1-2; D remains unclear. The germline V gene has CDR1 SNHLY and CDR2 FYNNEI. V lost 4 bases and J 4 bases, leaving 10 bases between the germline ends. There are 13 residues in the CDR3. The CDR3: CASSGRRVYGYTF. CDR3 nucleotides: TGTGCCAGCAGTGGTCGGCGGGTCTATGGCTACACCTTC.

The chain's CDR3 is CASRPQGRVYEQYF. The CDR3 DNA reads TGTGCCAGCAGGCCCCAAGGCAGGGTCTACGAGCAGTACTTC. The chain is built from TRBV28 and TRBJ2-7, with a tentative D call TRBD1 (5 bases). This CDR3 is 14 amino acids long. Germline V gives CDR1 MDHEN, CDR2 SYDVKM. Trimming cost V 6 bases and J 3 bases, with 15 bases left between them.

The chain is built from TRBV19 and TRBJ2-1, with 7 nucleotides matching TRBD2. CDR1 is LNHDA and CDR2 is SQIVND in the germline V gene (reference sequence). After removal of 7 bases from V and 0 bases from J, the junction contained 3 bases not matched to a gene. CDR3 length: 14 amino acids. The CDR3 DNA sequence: TGTGCCAGTAATGGGGGGGGCTCCTACAATGAGCAGTTCTTC. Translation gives CASNGGGSYNEQFF.

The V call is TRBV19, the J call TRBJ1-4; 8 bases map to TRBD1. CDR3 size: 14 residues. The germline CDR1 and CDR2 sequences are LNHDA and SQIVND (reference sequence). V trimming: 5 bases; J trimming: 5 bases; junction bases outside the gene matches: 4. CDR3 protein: CASSPRTGNEKLFF. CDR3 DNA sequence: TGTGCCAGTAGTCCCAGGACAGGGAATGAAAAACTGTTTTTT.

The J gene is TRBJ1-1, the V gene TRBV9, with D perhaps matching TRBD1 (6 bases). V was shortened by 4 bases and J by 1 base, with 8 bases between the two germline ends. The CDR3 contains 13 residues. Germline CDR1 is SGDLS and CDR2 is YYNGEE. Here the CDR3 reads CASSSQGNTEAFF. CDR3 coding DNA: TGTGCCAGCAGCTCACAGGGGAACACTGAAGCTTTCTTT.

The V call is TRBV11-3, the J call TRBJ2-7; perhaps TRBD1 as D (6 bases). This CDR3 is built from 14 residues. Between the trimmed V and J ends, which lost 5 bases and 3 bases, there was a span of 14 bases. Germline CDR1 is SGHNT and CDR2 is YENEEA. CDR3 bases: TGTGCCAGCAGCGATTGGGACACCAACTACGAGCAGTACTTC. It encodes CASSDWDTNYEQYF.

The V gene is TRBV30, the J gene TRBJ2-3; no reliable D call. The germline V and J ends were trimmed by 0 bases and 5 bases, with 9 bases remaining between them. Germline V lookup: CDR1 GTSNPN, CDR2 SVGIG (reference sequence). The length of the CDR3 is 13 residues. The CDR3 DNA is TGTGCCTGGAGTGTACCCAAACTAGATACGCAGTATTTT. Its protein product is CAWSVPKLDTQYF.